This entry is about one T cell receptor beta chain. Sequencing of TCR beta covered CD8+ and CD4+ T cells obtained from blood. These data are taken from a study of CD8 T cells in Susac syndrome. At the level of the study: There were Susac syndrome patients who were therapy-naive at blood draw, others on corticosteroids, and others on intravenous immunoglobulin alone.

After extraction with the RNeasy kit, about 0.5 to 1 ug of the RNA was reverse transcribed using random hexamers. Amplification of TCR beta CDR3 across 54 Vbeta and 13 Jbeta was performed with immunoSEQ multiplex PCR. TCRdb re-called the immunoSEQ multiplex PCR reads through MiXCR, storing one row per CDR3 protein. The sample has more than 150,000 distinct CDR3 sequences; 90% to 97% are singletons. The source material was CD4+ T cells from PBMCs. The sequence came from a human donor with Susac syndrome.

The CDR3 bases are TGTGCCAGCAGCTCCCCAGAATTCGCCACCTACGAGCAGTACTTC. It is translated as CASSSPEFATYEQYF. The chain couples TRBV7-9 to TRBJ2-7; no clear D. V was pared by 4 bases and J by 2 bases, with 15 bases between. Germline V gene data show CDR1 as SEHNR and CDR2 as FQNEAQ (reference sequence). The CDR3 spans 15 residues. The entire variable domain, with the rest obtained from reference TRBV7-9 and TRBJ2-7, is as follows: DTGVSQNPRHKITKRGQNVTFRCDPISEHNRLYWYRQTLGQGPEFLTYFQNEAQLEKSRLLSDRFSAERPKGSFSTLEIQRTEQGDSAMYLCASSSPEFATYEQYFGPGTRLTVT.